This T cell receptor beta chain was obtained from a study of blood T cell repertoires in COVID-19. Study-level background: The United States, Italy and Spain were the sources of the acute and convalescent COVID-19 samples. In each case, the material was cDNA or gDNA derived from T cells, B-cell-depleted T cells, or PBMCs.

CDR1 and CDR2 from the germline V gene are ENHRY and SYGVKD. V lost 4 bases, J lost 3 bases, and 15 bases lay in between. The CDR3 is 15 amino acids. Source study methods: The authors estimated nucleated cell counts from reference gene primer amplification. The assay was immunoSEQ multiplex PCR, and TCRdb's table has in-frame clones only and misses some. Clonal size and the V and J genes are those of that table, whereas D and trimming came from the DNA. The sample has roughly 100,000 clones, about 75% seen once; the top ten hold roughly a tenth. This clone turned up a few times. J is TRBJ1-2 and V is TRBV10-3, with TRBD1 as a possible D gene (5 bases). Sequenced material: peripheral blood. This TCR was sampled from a woman older than 75 with acute or convalescent COVID-19. CDR3: CAISGDLGRDYGYTF. The DNA of the CDR3 is TGTGCCATCAGTGGGGACTTGGGAAGGGACTATGGCTACACCTTC.